These 29 T cell receptor beta chains came from one sample sequenced in a study of Graves' ophthalmopathy and Graves' hyperthyroidism (dated by TCRdb to 2017 to 2018). Sequencing took place on an Illumina HiSeq 2000. For repertoire sequencing, the TCR beta CDR3 regions were amplified from RNA transcripts. The first round of RT-PCR was done with HTBI primers and the Qiagen OneStep RT-PCR kit, and was followed by a second round of multiplex PCR, then size selection and purification. TCRdb applied fastp at Q25 and MiXCR to the public reads, then kept only in-frame beta chains. Each CDR3 protein gets just one entry, which takes the most common genes and DNA from the rows behind it. This sample comprises 500,000 to 700,000 distinct CDR3 sequences, 22% of them detected only once. Clones ranked in the top ten supply approximately 6.5% of the sample. Sequenced sample: peripheral blood. The receptors derive from a woman under 30 with stable Graves' hyperthyroidism. Some clones in this sample may be carry-over from other donors' samples. Donor details come from another sample of the same person, matched by shared clones.

There are many counts of this clonotype. The gene calls are TRBV7-9 and TRBJ1-2, with 8 bases fitting TRBD1. CDR1 is SEHNR and CDR2 is FQNEAQ in the germline V gene (reference sequence). V lost 5 bases, J lost 9 bases, and 8 bases stayed unmatched. The CDR3 loop spans 13 amino acids. The CDR3 reads CASSLDRGYSYTF. CDR3 DNA sequence: TGTGCCAGCAGCCTAGACAGGGGATATAGCTACACCTTC.

This chain uses TRBV28 with TRBJ1-6; possibly TRBD1 for D (5 bases). This CDR3 is 17 amino acids long. Germline V CDR1 and CDR2: MDHEN, SYDVKM. V lost 7 bases and J lost 8, with 24 bases in between. Here the CDR3 reads CASTPLGLSSSDSPLHF. The CDR3 nucleotides are TGTGCCAGCACCCCCCTGGGGCTGTCTAGTTCCGATTCACCCCTCCACTTT.

This rearrangement joins TRBV5-1 to TRBJ2-7, with 9 bases aligning to TRBD1. V was clipped by 0 bases and J by 4 bases; unmatched bases: 11. Germline CDR1 is SGHRS and CDR2 is YFSETQ. This CDR3 has 17 residues. CDR3 region: CASSLAGTGSGQYEQYF. The CDR3 bases are TGCGCCAGCAGCTTGGCCGGGACAGGGTCGGGGCAATACGAGCAGTACTTC.

The table lists this clonotype with many counts. The chain links TRBV10-3 to TRBJ1-2; TRBD1 agrees at 8 bases. V shed 6 bases and J 7 bases; nucleotides not matched to a gene: 7. The CDR3 contains 13 residues. Per the germline V gene, CDR1 is ENHRY and CDR2 is SYGVKD. DNA of the CDR3: TGTGCCATCAGAGGACAGGGAGTTTCTGGCTACACCTTC. As protein: CAIRGQGVSGYTF.

Many counts were recorded for this clonotype. The chain has TRBV19 and TRBJ2-7; tentatively, D is TRBD2 (5 bases). Between the trimmed V and J ends, which lost 5 bases and 9 bases, there was a span of 20 bases. Germline V gene sequence: CDR1 LNHDA, CDR2 SQIVND (reference sequence). This CDR3 contains 14 residues. CDR3 amino acids: CASSGWGTRSSQYF. The DNA for the CDR3 is TGTGCCAGTAGTGGCTGGGGTACTAGGAGTTCGCAGTACTTC. The entire variable domain, with the rest obtained from reference TRBV19 and TRBJ2-7, is as follows: DGGITQSPKYLFRKEGQNVTLSCEQNLNHDAMYWYRQDPGQGLRLIYYSQIVNDFQKGDIAEGYSVSREKKESFPLTVTSAQKNPTAFYLCASSGWGTRSSQYFGPGTRLTVT.

Ten or more counts support this clonotype. J is TRBJ2-5 and V is TRBV24-1, with a possible D match to TRBD1 (6 bases). Germline CDR1 reads KGHDR; CDR2 reads SFDVKD. This CDR3 spans 12 amino acids. The germline V and J ends were trimmed by 9 bases and 5 bases, with 12 bases remaining between them. CDR3 residues: CATSGESETQYF. In nucleotides, the CDR3 is TGTGCCACCTCAGGGGAGAGTGAGACCCAGTACTTC.

This clonotype has a count of ten or more. The rearrangement joins TRBV2 to TRBJ2-7; tentatively, D is TRBD1 (5 bases). The germline V gene encodes CDR1 SNHLY and CDR2 FYNNEI. The CDR3 runs to 16 residues. Trimming took 6 bases from V and 3 from J, leaving 21 bases between them. Here the CDR3 DNA reads TGTGCCAGCAGCAACTCTTTTGGGGCCGCGTTCTACGAGCAGTACTTC. Translating it yields CASSNSFGAAFYEQYF.

The rearrangement links TRBV12-3 or TRBV12-4 to TRBJ1-6; 7 nucleotides agree with TRBD1. The CDR3 totals 17 residues. After removal of 6 bases from V and 0 bases from J, the junction contained 8 bases not matched to a gene. The CDR3 reads CASSTGTESSYNSPLHF. CDR3 bases: TGTGCCAGCAGCACTGGGACAGAAAGCTCCTATAATTCACCCCTCCACTTT.

Many counts were recorded for this clonotype. The V gene is TRBV29-1, the J gene TRBJ2-7; D possibly corresponds to TRBD1 (6 bases). The CDR3 sequence is 14 residues long. Trimming removed 1 base at V and 2 bases at J, with 12 bases between. Germline V gene sequence: CDR1 SQVTM, CDR2 ANQGSEA. CDR3 DNA: TGCAGCGTTGAAGCCAAGGGGGAAACCTACGAGCAGTACTTC. It yields the protein CSVEAKGETYEQYF.

The CDR3 bases are TGTGCCAGCAGAGCGGGGGGTGGAGGAGAGACCCAGTACTTC. It translates to CASRAGGGGETQYF. The rearrangement links TRBV6-1 to TRBJ2-5; 9 bases are shared with TRBD2. The CDR3 spans 14 residues. The V gene end was trimmed by 6 bases and the J gene end by 4 bases; junction bases not matched to a gene: 6. CDR1 MNHNS and CDR2 SASEGT come from the germline V gene.

This clonotype was seen ten or more times. CDR3 loop: CASSYSGVNQPQHF. The CDR3 DNA follows: TGTGCCAGCAGCTATAGCGGGGTTAATCAGCCCCAGCATTTT. The V gene is TRBV3-1, the J gene TRBJ1-5; D unclear. The ends were cut back, 5 bases at V and 4 bases at J, with 12 bases in the middle. The CDR3 length is 14 residues. The germline V gene encodes CDR1 LGHDT and CDR2 YNNKEL (reference sequence).

This clonotype was detected ten times or more. The chain joins TRBV15 to TRBJ1-1; D is uncertain. This CDR3 is 12 amino acids long. With 0 bases removed from V and 6 bases from J, the gap between germline ends came to 5 bases. In germline, CDR1 is LNHNV, CDR2 YYDKDF (reference sequence). The CDR3 is CATSRDIAEAFF. In nucleotides, the CDR3 is TGTGCCACCAGCAGAGATATCGCTGAAGCTTTCTTT.

At least ten counts were recorded for this clonotype. The chain employs TRBV12-3 or TRBV12-4 and TRBJ2-5; tentatively, D is TRBD1 or TRBD2 (5 bases each). This CDR3 has 13 residues. The V end was cut by 6 bases, the J end by 4 bases, with 12 bases between. The CDR3 spells CASSLGPLETQYF. In nucleotides, the CDR3 is TGTGCCAGCAGCTTGGGACCACTAGAGACCCAGTACTTC.

This clonotype came up a few times. This rearrangement joins TRBV11-2 to TRBJ2-5; D is possibly TRBD2 (7 bases). Germline V gene sequence: CDR1 SGHAT, CDR2 FQNNGV. The CDR3 contains 14 residues. Trimming stripped 3 bases from V and 4 bases from J, with 12 bases between. CDR3 residues: CASSLGGGLETQYF. Written as DNA, the CDR3 is TGTGCCAGCAGCTTGGGGGGGGGCCTAGAGACCCAGTACTTC.

The sample holds a few counts of this clonotype. The V gene is TRBV18, the J gene TRBJ2-5, with D perhaps TRBD1 (6 bases). The CDR3 is made up of 16 amino acids. V gave up 2 bases and J gave up 1 base, with 14 bases separating them. Per the germline V gene, CDR1 is KGHSH and CDR2 is LQKENI. The DNA for the CDR3 is TGTGCCAGCTCACCATTACTAGGACAGATCCAAGAGACCCAGTACTTC. Its protein is CASSPLLGQIQETQYF.

This clonotype was picked up many times. The chain uses TRBV12-3 or TRBV12-4 and TRBJ1-2, with 7 bases lining up with TRBD1. The CDR3 loop spans 13 amino acids. J gave up 4 bases and V 5 bases, and 4 bases lay outside the gene matches. The CDR3 bases are TGTGCCAGCAGTCCGGACAGGACCTATGGCTACACCTTC. Its protein product is CASSPDRTYGYTF.

This clonotype was recorded only once. This chain uses TRBV6-1 with TRBJ2-7, with unresolved D. The V gene lost 5 bases and the J gene lost 3 bases, with 14 bases spanning the gap. The CDR3 covers 14 residues. In germline, CDR1 is MNHNS, CDR2 SASEGT. The CDR3 loop reads CASSPSLHSYEQYF. The CDR3 DNA reads as TGTGCCAGCAGTCCCAGCCTCCACAGCTACGAGCAGTACTTC.

This clonotype appeared many times. This sequence joins TRBV12-5 and TRBJ2-2; the match to TRBD1 covers 10 bases. CDR1 is LGHNT, CDR2 FRNRAP, per germline. Germline trimming cut 5 bases from V and 4 bases from J; bases unmatched to any gene: 7. The CDR3 loop spans 16 amino acids. CDR3 sequence reads: CASGLRDRGVTGELFF. The DNA of the CDR3 is TGTGCTAGTGGTCTGCGGGACAGGGGAGTCACCGGGGAGCTGTTTTTT.

The rearrangement links TRBV30 to TRBJ1-5; 9 bases align to TRBD1. Germline V CDR1 and CDR2: GTSNPN, SVGIG (reference sequence). The CDR3 contains 15 residues. Unmatched junction bases numbered 4, after V lost 0 bases and J lost 4 bases. CDR3 nucleotides: TGTGCCTGGAGTGTAGGACAGGGGATGAATCAGCCCCAGCATTTT. Translated, it gives CAWSVGQGMNQPQHF.

The chain is built from TRBV7-2 and TRBJ1-2; D is undetermined. The CDR3 loop spans 14 amino acids. The germline gives CDR1 SGHTA, CDR2 FQGNSA. Trimming removed 0 bases at V and 7 bases at J, with 12 bases between. The CDR3 nucleotides read TGTGCCAGCAGCTTAGCGCCGGTCGCTCCTGGCTACACCTTC. Translating it yields CASSLAPVAPGYTF.

This clonotype was seen repeatedly, ten times or more. The chain recombines TRBV12-3 or TRBV12-4 with TRBJ2-7; TRBD2 might be the D (6 bases). The CDR3 spans 13 residues. Between the trimmed V and J ends, which lost 7 bases and 2 bases, there was a span of 12 bases. The CDR3 bases are TGTGCCAGCACTCCGTGGGGGGCCTACGAGCAGTACTTC. The encoded protein is CASTPWGAYEQYF.

This clonotype was found many times. CDR3 amino acids: CSACDRDRDPGQYF. For the CDR3, the DNA is TGCAGTGCGTGCGACCGGGACAGGGACCCGGGGCAGTACTTC. V gene TRBV20-1 combines with J gene TRBJ2-7, with 9 nucleotides matching TRBD1. There are 14 residues in the CDR3. V gave up 6 bases and J gave up 9 bases; unmatched junction bases: 15. Germline CDR1 and CDR2: DFQATT and SNEGSKA (reference sequence).

In regard to this clonotype: A much bigger clone sits one base away, suggesting this may be a read error. The CDR3 loop is CASSLEASGHISHEQYF. The CDR3 nucleotides are TGTGCCAGTAGTCTAGAAGCTAGCGGCCACATCTCCCACGAGCAGTACTTC. The rearrangement joins TRBV19 to TRBJ2-7, with 7 positions matching TRBD2. Germline CDR1 reads LNHDA; CDR2 reads SQIVND (reference sequence). CDR3 length equals 17 residues.

This clonotype was recorded at least ten times. DNA of the CDR3: TGTGCCAGCACCAAACAAGGGACAGGGGAACTCTATGGCTACACCTTC. This encodes CASTKQGTGELYGYTF. The gene calls are TRBV6-1 and TRBJ1-2; 10 bases are shared with TRBD1. CDR3 size: 16 residues. Germline V gene lookup returns CDR1 MNHNS and CDR2 SASEGT. J gave up 4 bases and V 7 bases, and 12 bases lay outside the gene matches.

This clonotype was observed many times. V is TRBV29-1 and J is TRBJ2-7; D unresolved. CDR3 size: 13 residues. CDR1 is SQVTM and CDR2 is ANQGSEA in the germline V gene. Trimming pared 4 bases from V and 4 bases from J, leaving 14 bases between. Here the CDR3 reads CSVAETGKYEQYF. CDR3 nucleotide sequence: TGCAGCGTTGCCGAGACTGGAAAATACGAGCAGTACTTC.

This clonotype has only a few counts. The chain links TRBV18 to TRBJ1-1; D might be TRBD1 (5 bases). This CDR3 spans 15 amino acids. CDR1 and CDR2 (germline): KGHSH, LQKENI. Trimming removed 0 bases at V and 1 base at J, with 9 bases between. The CDR3 sequence is CASSPPEGRNTEAFF. CDR3 nucleotides: TGTGCCAGCTCACCACCGGAGGGGCGGAACACTGAAGCTTTCTTT.

As regards this clonotype: The CDR3 does not end in the conserved phenylalanine or tryptophan, so this is likely a read error. V usage is TRBV3-1 and J usage is TRBJ1-1; TRBD1 is a possible D gene (6 bases). The CDR3 runs 16 residues. The germline V gene has CDR1 LGHDT and CDR2 YNNKEL (reference sequence). V was cut by 4 bases and J by 7 bases, with 22 bases left in between. CDR3 loop: CASSLRQAAGEIEAFY. The CDR3, as DNA: TGTGCCAGCAGCCTCAGACAGGCGGCGGGAGAGATTGAAGCTTTCTAT.

This clonotype was detected ten times or more. This chain connects TRBV27 to TRBJ1-6, with a weak D call TRBD1 (6 bases). There are 17 residues in the CDR3. Germline-derived CDR1 and CDR2 are MNHEY and SMNVEV (reference sequence). With 3 bases removed from V and 6 bases from J, the gap between germline ends came to 18 bases. The CDR3 DNA is TGTGCCAGCAGTTTGAGGGGCAGGGGAGAGGGTAATTCACCCCTCCACTTT. As protein: CASSLRGRGEGNSPLHF.

This clonotype was counted many times. The genes are TRBV15 and TRBJ2-5, with a weak D call TRBD2 (5 bases). The CDR3 is 14 residues long. V gave up 0 bases and J gave up 3 bases, with 8 bases separating them. Germline CDR1 is LNHNV and CDR2 is YYDKDF (reference sequence). The CDR3 loop reads CATSRDLSEETQYF. DNA for the CDR3: TGTGCCACCAGCAGAGATCTTAGCGAAGAGACCCAGTACTTC.